The present TCR beta chain was sequenced within a study of OX40 agonist ivuxolimab in advanced cancers. Clones were read by immunoSEQ multiplex PCR, and TCRdb kept only the in-frame ones, dropping some. This repertoire shows some 48,000 clones, about 81% found once; its top ten account for under 9.5%. This CDR3 region has 16 residues. Losses at the gene ends were 0 bases for V and 8 bases for J; bases not matched to a gene: 7. CDR1 is SGHNT and CDR2 is YYREEE in the germline V gene (reference sequence). This clone was detected once. Antigen specificity is unknown. Notes on the study in general: Clonal expansion from baseline to week 6 occurred in both CD4+ and CD8+ T cells.

Patients were ineligible given autoimmune disease history or systemic immunosuppression. The chain employs TRBV5-4 and TRBJ2-4, with 11 bases lining up with TRBD2. Sequences were derived from CD4+ or CD8+ T cells sorted from blood, sampled in a trial of the OX40 agonist ivuxolimab. This receptor was identified in an adult with an advanced solid tumor such as melanoma, head and neck, liver or kidney cancer. CDR3 in amino acids: CASSLGLAGGWDIQYF. The CDR3 DNA is TGTGCCAGCAGCTTGGGGCTAGCGGGAGGTTGGGACATTCAGTACTTC. Full variable domain (remainder filled in from reference TRBV5-4 and TRBJ2-4): ETGVTQSPTHLIKTRGQQVTLRCSSQSGHNTVSWYQQALGQGPQFIFQYYREEENGRGNFPPRFSGLQFPNYSSELNVNALELDDSALYLCASSLGLAGGWDIQYFGAGTRLSVL.